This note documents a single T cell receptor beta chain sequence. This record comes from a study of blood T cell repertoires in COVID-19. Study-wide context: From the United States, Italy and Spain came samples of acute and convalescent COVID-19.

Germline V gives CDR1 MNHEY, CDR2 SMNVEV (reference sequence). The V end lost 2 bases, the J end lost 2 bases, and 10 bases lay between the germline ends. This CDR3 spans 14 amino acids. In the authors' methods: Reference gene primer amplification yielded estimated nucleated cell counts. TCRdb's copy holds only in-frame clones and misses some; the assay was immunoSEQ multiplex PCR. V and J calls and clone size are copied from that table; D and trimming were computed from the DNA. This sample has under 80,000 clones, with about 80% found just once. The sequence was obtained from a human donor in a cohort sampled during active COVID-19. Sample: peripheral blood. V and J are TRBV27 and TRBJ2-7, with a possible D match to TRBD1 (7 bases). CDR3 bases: TGTGCCAGCAGTTTAGGAGGGGGCCCCTACGAGCAGTACTTC. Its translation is CASSLGGGPYEQYF.